The clone carrying this T cell receptor beta chain is judged medium-sized. Libraries for TCRalpha and TCRbeta carried sample barcodes and unique molecular identifiers via 5'RACE. TCRdb recomputed calls from the 5' RACE reads with MiXCR, one row per CDR3 protein. Of about 14,000 distinct CDR3 sequences in the sample, around 16% were seen once. The data stem from a study of T-cell memory formation after mild COVID-19. Study information: There were largely donor-specific TCR clusters.

Sequencing was performed on PBMCs or a T cell subset sorted from them (not recorded which). This sequence originates from a man younger than 35 who had mild COVID-19 (a few samples of this study predate the infection). Cell type and time point are not known.

CDR3 protein: CSAVTGYYGYTF. In nucleotides, the CDR3 is TGCAGTGCTGTTACAGGGTACTATGGCTACACCTTC. The rearrangement links TRBV20-1 to TRBJ1-2; D possibly corresponds to TRBD1 (6 bases). V shed 5 bases and J shed 3 bases, with 10 bases lying between them. Germline V gene lookup returns CDR1 DFQATT and CDR2 SNEGSKA (reference sequence). This CDR3 contains 12 residues.